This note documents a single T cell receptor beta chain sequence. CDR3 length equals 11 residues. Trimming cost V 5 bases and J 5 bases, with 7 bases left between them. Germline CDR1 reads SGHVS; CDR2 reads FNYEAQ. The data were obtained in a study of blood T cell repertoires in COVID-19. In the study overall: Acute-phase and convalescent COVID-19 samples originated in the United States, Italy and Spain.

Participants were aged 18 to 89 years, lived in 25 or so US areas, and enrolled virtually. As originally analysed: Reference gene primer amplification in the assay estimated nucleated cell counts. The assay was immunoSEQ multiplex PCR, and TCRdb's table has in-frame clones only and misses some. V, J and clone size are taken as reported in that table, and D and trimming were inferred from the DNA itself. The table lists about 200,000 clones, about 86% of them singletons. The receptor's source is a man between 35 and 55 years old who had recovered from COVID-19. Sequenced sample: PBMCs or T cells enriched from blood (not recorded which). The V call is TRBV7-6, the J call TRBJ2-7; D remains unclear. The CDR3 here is CASSETNEQYF. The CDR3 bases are TGTGCCAGCAGCGAAACAAACGAGCAGTACTTC.